This T cell receptor (beta chain) stems from a study of T cell repertoires in ileal Crohn's disease. There are 9 residues in the CDR3. Per the germline V gene, CDR1 is GTSNPN and CDR2 is SVGIG (reference sequence). V was clipped by 8 bases and J by 7 bases, with 8 bases between them. Generated by immunoSEQ multiplex PCR, the TCRdb table keeps only in-frame clones and is missing some. The table has approximately 3,600 clones, 72% seen once. V is TRBV30 and J is TRBJ1-2; no reliable D call. The sequence came from an adult with Crohn's disease. Input material: ileal tissue. The CDR3 sequence: CAVAGGYTF. Written as DNA, the CDR3 is TGTGCCGTTGCAGGTGGCTACACCTTC.